The 6 T cell receptor beta chains given below trace back to one sample, sequenced in a study of T cell responses to AZD1222 COVID-19 vaccine (dated by TCRdb to the early 2020s). Library preparation was by the immunoSEQ multiplex PCR assay. Not all clones reach the TCRdb copy of this immuneACCESS table, which keeps in-frame sequences only. Checked studies attribute under half of the gap to unresolved V genes and leave the rest unexplained. The sample yields roughly 53,000 clones; roughly 84% were counted once. The ten top clones hold 25% to 30% of the sample. Explained via the paper, the time point label denotes: baseline before first vaccination. The sample here was peripheral blood, taken on day 0 of AZD1222 vaccination. These receptors came from an adult in good health.

The V gene is TRBV5-4, the J gene TRBJ1-4; D is perhaps TRBD1 (5 bases). V gave up 4 bases and J gave up 5 bases, with 15 bases separating them. The CDR3 consists of 15 residues. Germline assignment: CDR1 SGHNT and CDR2 YYREEE (reference sequence). CDR3: CASSLGGKSNEKLFF. Written as DNA, the CDR3 is TGTGCCAGCAGCCTGGGGGGGAAATCCAATGAAAAACTGTTTTTT. The complete variable domain, with remaining parts taken from reference TRBV5-4 and TRBJ1-4, reads ETGVTQSPTHLIKTRGQQVTLRCSSQSGHNTVSWYQQALGQGPQFIFQYYREEENGRGNFPPRFSGLQFPNYSSELNVNALELDDSALYLCASSLGGKSNEKLFFGSGTQLSVL.

V is TRBV28 and J is TRBJ2-2, with 7 bases identical to TRBD1. Germline loops: CDR1 MDHEN, CDR2 SYDVKM. J was trimmed by 4 bases and V by 3 bases; bases with no gene match: 8. This CDR3 region has 16 residues. CDR3 bases: TGTGCCAGCAGTTTTCTGGGACAGATATCCACCGGGGAGCTGTTTTTT. Translating gives CASSFLGQISTGELFF.

The J gene is TRBJ2-7, the V gene TRBV7-2; D is unresolved. V was cut by 5 bases and J by 2 bases, with 16 bases left in between. The germline gives CDR1 SGHTA, CDR2 FQGNSA. This CDR3 contains 15 residues. This chain's CDR3 is CASSPSGELTYEQYF. CDR3 DNA sequence: TGTGCCAGCAGCCCATCCGGAGAGTTGACCTACGAGCAGTACTTC. The complete variable domain, with remaining parts taken from reference TRBV7-2 and TRBJ2-7, reads GAGVSQSPSNKVTEKGKDVELRCDPISGHTALYWYRQSLGQGLEFLIYFQGNSAPDKSGLPSDRFSAERTGGSVSTLTIQRTQQEDSAVYLCASSPSGELTYEQYFGPGTRLTVT.

V and J are TRBV4-3 and TRBJ2-1, with 15 bases identical to TRBD2. The germline gives CDR1 LGHNA, CDR2 YSLEER. This CDR3 is built from 19 residues. Trimming at V came to 0 bases and at J to 1 base, leaving 4 bases not matched to a gene. The CDR3 protein is CASSQEGLAGGGSYNEQFF. The CDR3 bases are TGCGCCAGCAGCCAAGAGGGACTAGCGGGAGGAGGGTCCTACAATGAGCAGTTCTTC.

V usage is TRBV6-5 and J usage is TRBJ1-6; D unresolved. CDR1 is MNHEY, CDR2 SVGAGI, per germline. The CDR3 length is 14 residues. V was pared by 6 bases and J by 0 bases, with 6 bases between. The CDR3 DNA reads TGTGCCAGCAGCCGGAGCTCCTATAATTCACCCCTCCACTTT. Amino acids: CASSRSSYNSPLHF.

The V call is TRBV12-3 or TRBV12-4, the J call TRBJ1-5; D unresolved. This CDR3 has 12 residues. V was clipped by 7 bases and J by 6 bases, with 10 bases between them. The CDR3 reads CASKSGVQPQHF. The DNA of the CDR3 is TGTGCCAGCAAAAGCGGGGTTCAGCCCCAGCATTTT.